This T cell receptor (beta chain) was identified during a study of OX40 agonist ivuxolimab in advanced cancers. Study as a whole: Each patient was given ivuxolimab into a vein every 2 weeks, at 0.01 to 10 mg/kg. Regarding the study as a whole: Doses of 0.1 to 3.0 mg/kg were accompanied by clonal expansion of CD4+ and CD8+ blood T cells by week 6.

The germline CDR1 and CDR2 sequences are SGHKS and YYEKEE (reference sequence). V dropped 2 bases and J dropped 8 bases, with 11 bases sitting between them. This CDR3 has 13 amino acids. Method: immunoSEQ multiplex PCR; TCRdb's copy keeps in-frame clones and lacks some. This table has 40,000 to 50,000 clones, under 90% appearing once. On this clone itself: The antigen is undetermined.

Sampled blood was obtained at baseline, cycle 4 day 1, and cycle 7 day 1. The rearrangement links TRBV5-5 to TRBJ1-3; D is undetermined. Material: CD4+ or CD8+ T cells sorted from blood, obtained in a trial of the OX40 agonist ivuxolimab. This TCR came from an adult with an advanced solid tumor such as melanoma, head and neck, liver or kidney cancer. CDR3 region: CASSLQSWHTIYF. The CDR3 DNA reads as TGTGCCAGCAGCTTACAGAGCTGGCACACCATATATTTT.